This T cell receptor beta chain was captured by sequencing in a study of human T cells and chemical hapten exposure. The CDR3 spans 13 residues. The V end was cut by 0 bases, the J end by 4 bases, with 6 bases between. Germline lookup yields CDR1 SGDLS and CDR2 YYNGEE. This clonotype was counted a few times. Time point noted: patch test 1, 2 weeks after DPC sensitization. The treatment was: therapeutic diphenylcyclopropenone sensitization with weekly scalp DPC. TCRdb ran MiXCR on the RACE reads and lists one entry per CDR3 protein. The table lists roughly 380,000 distinct CDR3 sequences, approximately 5.1% of them singletons, with about 2.2% in the top ten.

The sequence came from a woman in her forties or fifties with alopecia areata. Some clones in this sample may be carry-over from other donors' samples. The sequences come from whole blood, collected in connection with sensitization to the hapten diphenylcyclopropenone (DPC). V gene TRBV9 combines with J gene TRBJ2-3, with D perhaps matching TRBD1 (5 bases). The CDR3 nucleotides read TGTGCCAGCAGCGTAGAAGGGGCAGATACGCAGTATTTT. This translates into CASSVEGADTQYF.